The present T cell receptor (beta chain) was sequenced within a study of glioma-infiltrating T cells after dendritic cell vaccination. TCRdb's table, derived via immunoSEQ multiplex PCR, lists solely in-frame clones and lacks some. The table shows about 87,000 clones, with 70% to 90% occurring only once. Between the trimmed V and J ends, which lost 5 bases and 5 bases, there was a span of 3 bases. There are 10 residues in the CDR3. Germline loops: CDR1 MNHNS, CDR2 SASEGT. The clonotype comes from a human donor with glioblastoma. The starting material was blood, obtained before dendritic cell vaccination. The chain recombines TRBV6-1 with TRBJ1-1; no clear D gene. CDR3 in amino acids: CASSHTEAFF. The CDR3 nucleotides are TGTGCCAGCAGTCATACTGAAGCTTTCTTT.